This is a list of T cell receptor beta chains from one sample in a study of blood T cell repertoires in COVID-19. The repertoire was sequenced with immunoSEQ multiplex PCR; TCRdb's copy has only in-frame clones and lacks some. This table holds roughly 410,000 clones, around 87% found once. Sequences were obtained from peripheral blood. All receptors come from a woman aged 55-70 years with COVID-19, enrolled during active disease. CDR3s include the opening cysteine and the closing phenylalanine or tryptophan. Each record gives: V gene, D gene, clone size, J gene, CDR3 protein, CDR3 DNA. A D gene is named only where the DNA matches it firmly. Some rows mark clone size as missing; the rest say once, few, many or name a class of expanded clone.

V: TRBV7-2; D: -; size: -; J: TRBJ2-2; CDR3: CASSLVARGFNGELFF; DNA: TGTGCCAGCAGCTTAGTAGCCAGGGGATTCAACGGGGAGCTGTTTTTT
V: TRBV2; D: TRBD2; size: -; J: TRBJ2-5; CDR3: CASSATGTPGGTQYF; DNA: TGTGCCAGCAGTGCAACCGGGACCCCGGGAGGGACCCAGTACTTC
V: TRBV11-3; D: -; size: -; J: TRBJ2-3; CDR3: CASSSSGDTDTQYF; DNA: TGTGCCAGCAGCTCGTCGGGGGATACAGATACGCAGTATTTT
V: TRBV5-1; D: TRBD2; size: -; J: TRBJ2-7; CDR3: CASSLVGGDYEQYF; DNA: TGCGCCAGCAGCTTGGTCGGGGGGGACTACGAGCAGTACTTC
V: TRBV6-5; D: -; size: -; J: TRBJ1-2; CDR3: CASNHRVDGYTF; DNA: TGTGCCAGCAATCACAGGGTAGATGGCTACACCTTC
V: TRBV6-5; D: TRBD1; size: -; J: TRBJ2-7; CDR3: CASSYTGQSNAYEQYF; DNA: TGTGCCAGCAGTTATACGGGACAGTCAAACGCCTACGAGCAGTACTTC
V: TRBV19; D: TRBD2; size: -; J: TRBJ2-3; CDR3: CASSRLAGGPMTDTQYF; DNA: TGTGCCAGTAGTAGACTAGCGGGGGGGCCTATGACTGATACGCAGTATTTT
V: TRBV6-5; D: -; size: -; J: TRBJ2-7; CDR3: CASSPGIYEQYF; DNA: TGTGCCAGCAGTCCAGGGATCTACGAGCAGTACTTC
V: TRBV5-4; D: -; size: -; J: TRBJ1-6; CDR3: CASSSGPIIGSPLHF; DNA: TGTGCCAGCAGCAGTGGGCCTATTATTGGTTCACCCCTCCACTTT
V: TRBV11-3; D: TRBD1; size: -; J: TRBJ2-7; CDR3: CASSLEGQGGPSDGEQYF; DNA: TGTGCCAGCAGCTTAGAAGGACAGGGGGGACCATCGGATGGCGAGCAGTACTTC
V: TRBV5-4; D: -; size: -; J: TRBJ2-2; CDR3: CASSFFLGAGELFF; DNA: TGTGCCAGCAGCTTTTTCTTAGGGGCCGGGGAGCTGTTTTTT
V: TRBV21-1; D: -; size: -; J: TRBJ1-5; CDR3: CASSSYRVGQPQHF; DNA: TGTGCCAGCAGCAGCTACAGGGTAGGTCAGCCCCAGCATTTT
V: TRBV3-1/TRBV3-2; D: -; size: -; J: TRBJ2-7; CDR3: CASRSLNEQYF; DNA: TGTGCCAGCCGGTCCCTTAACGAGCAGTACTTC
V: TRBV2; D: -; size: few; J: TRBJ1-4; CDR3: CASSVLKVGSKLFF; DNA: TGTGCCAGCAGTGTTTTGAAGGTGGGGAGTAAACTGTTTTTT
V: TRBV15; D: TRBD1; size: -; J: TRBJ1-1; CDR3: CATSRRVLGQPNTEAFF; DNA: TGTGCCACCAGCAGGCGGGTCCTGGGACAGCCGAACACTGAAGCTTTCTTT
V: TRBV6-4; D: TRBD1; size: -; J: TRBJ1-6; CDR3: CASSRGTGGSPLHF; DNA: TGTGCCAGCAGCCGAGGGACAGGGGGATCACCCCTCCACTTT
V: TRBV19; D: TRBD1; size: -; J: TRBJ1-2; CDR3: CASSPRTGTYGYTF; DNA: TGTGCCAGTAGCCCCCGGACAGGGACATATGGCTACACCTTC
V: TRBV24-1; D: -; size: -; J: TRBJ1-1; CDR3: CATSGASGPTEAFF; DNA: TGTGCCACCAGTGGAGCATCAGGGCCGACTGAAGCTTTCTTT
V: TRBV6-5; D: TRBD1; size: -; J: TRBJ2-2; CDR3: CASSYGQGRNTGELFF; DNA: TGTGCCAGCAGTTACGGACAGGGCCGGAACACCGGGGAGCTGTTTTTT
V: TRBV5-5; D: -; size: -; J: TRBJ2-7; CDR3: CASSLDGGPKAYEQYF; DNA: TGTGCCAGCAGCTTGGATGGAGGACCGAAGGCCTACGAGCAGTACTTC
V: TRBV5-6; D: -; size: -; J: TRBJ1-3; CDR3: CASSNLAGQSSGNTIYF; DNA: TGTGCCAGCAGCAACCTAGCGGGGCAGAGCTCTGGAAACACCATATATTTT
V: TRBV4-1; D: TRBD1; size: -; J: TRBJ1-4; CDR3: CASSPGQYQVLANEKLFF; DNA: TGCGCCAGCAGCCCGGGACAGTACCAGGTCTTAGCTAATGAAAAACTGTTTTTT
V: TRBV6-5; D: TRBD1; size: -; J: TRBJ1-3; CDR3: CASSFSGTATRNTIYF; DNA: TGTGCCAGCAGTTTCTCCGGGACAGCGACTCGAAACACCATATATTTT
V: TRBV5-6; D: -; size: -; J: TRBJ1-6; CDR3: CASSLAQGFSSYNSPLHF; DNA: TGTGCCAGCAGCTTGGCACAGGGCTTTAGCTCCTATAATTCACCCCTCCACTTT
V: TRBV2; D: -; size: -; J: TRBJ1-2; CDR3: CASKVTQAGYTF; DNA: TGTGCCAGCAAAGTTACTCAGGCAGGGTACACCTTC
V: TRBV2; D: TRBD1; size: -; J: TRBJ2-1; CDR3: CASTVSATGGGEQFF; DNA: TGTGCCAGCACCGTGTCGGCCACAGGGGGCGGTGAGCAGTTCTTC
V: TRBV6-5; D: -; size: once; J: TRBJ2-7; CDR3: CASTNFDRNSYEQYF; DNA: TGTGCCAGCACCAACTTCGACAGGAACTCCTACGAGCAGTACTTC
V: TRBV6-1; D: -; size: -; J: TRBJ2-7; CDR3: CASSDGWGQPSSYEQYF; DNA: TGTGCCAGCAGTGATGGATGGGGCCAGCCGAGCTCCTACGAGCAGTACTTC
V: TRBV23-1; D: TRBD2; size: once; J: TRBJ2-5; CDR3: CARLGPGLAGGKSYF; DNA: TGCGCCCGTTTGGGACCGGGACTAGCGGGGGGCAAATCGTACTTC
V: TRBV5-1; D: -; size: -; J: TRBJ2-1; CDR3: CASSLAGLLGQFF; DNA: TGCGCCAGCAGCTTGGCTGGGCTTTTGGGGCAGTTCTTC
V: TRBV3-1/TRBV3-2; D: -; size: -; J: TRBJ2-3; CDR3: CASSQDPGVGTDTQYF; DNA: TGTGCCAGCAGCCAAGACCCCGGAGTGGGCACAGATACGCAGTATTTT
V: TRBV7-3; D: -; size: -; J: TRBJ2-2; CDR3: CASSSSTGELFF; DNA: TGTGCCAGCAGCTCGAGCACCGGGGAGCTGTTTTTT
V: TRBV5-1; D: -; size: -; J: TRBJ2-2; CDR3: CASSLGTAGELFF; DNA: TGCGCCAGCAGCCTAGGAACCGCCGGGGAGCTGTTTTTT
V: TRBV13; D: TRBD1; size: -; J: TRBJ1-3; CDR3: CASSLNPGQGAYTIYF; DNA: TGTGCCAGCAGCTTAAACCCAGGCCAGGGGGCTTACACCATATATTTT
V: TRBV6-5; D: TRBD1; size: -; J: TRBJ2-4; CDR3: CASRPGTGGIQYF; DNA: TGTGCCAGCAGGCCAGGGACAGGGGGGATTCAGTACTTC
V: TRBV19; D: TRBD1; size: -; J: TRBJ1-2; CDR3: CASSIGGTGAYGYTF; DNA: TGTGCCAGTAGTATAGGGGGGACAGGAGCCTATGGCTACACCTTC
V: TRBV3-1/TRBV3-2; D: TRBD1; size: -; J: TRBJ1-1; CDR3: CASSPTGTGVIPEAFF; DNA: TGTGCCAGCAGCCCCACCGGGACAGGGGTAATCCCTGAAGCTTTCTTT
V: TRBV19; D: -; size: -; J: TRBJ1-5; CDR3: CASSGRNDRNQPQHF; DNA: TGTGCCAGTAGCGGCAGAAATGACAGAAATCAGCCCCAGCATTTT
V: TRBV6-6; D: -; size: -; J: TRBJ1-4; CDR3: CASSKRTVTNEKLFF; DNA: TGTGCCAGCAGTAAGAGGACAGTAACTAATGAAAAACTGTTTTTT
V: TRBV11-2; D: -; size: -; J: TRBJ2-3; CDR3: CASSWTGYTDTQYF; DNA: TGTGCCAGCAGCTGGACGGGGTACACAGATACGCAGTATTTT
V: TRBV18; D: -; size: -; J: TRBJ1-6; CDR3: CASSPPEGGNSPLHF; DNA: TGTGCCAGCTCACCACCGGAGGGTGGTAATTCACCCCTCCACTTT
V: TRBV3-1/TRBV3-2; D: -; size: -; J: TRBJ2-3; CDR3: CASSQVAGIDTQYF; DNA: TGTGCCAGCAGCCAAGTGGCAGGTATAGATACGCAGTATTTT
V: TRBV6-5; D: -; size: -; J: TRBJ1-2; CDR3: CASSYATNYGYTF; DNA: TGTGCCAGCAGTTACGCCACAAACTATGGCTACACCTTC
V: TRBV18; D: -; size: -; J: TRBJ2-5; CDR3: CASSPGRAPGTQYF; DNA: TGTGCCAGCTCACCCGGCAGGGCACCGGGGACCCAGTACTTC
V: TRBV7-2; D: -; size: -; J: TRBJ2-3; CDR3: CASSLTRDLPDTQYF; DNA: TGTGCCAGCAGCTTAACGAGGGATTTGCCAGATACGCAGTATTTT
V: TRBV4-2; D: TRBD1; size: -; J: TRBJ1-2; CDR3: CASSQPTGVDYGYTF; DNA: TGTGCCAGCAGCCAGCCCACAGGGGTCGACTATGGCTACACCTTC
V: TRBV7-2; D: -; size: -; J: TRBJ1-4; CDR3: CASTYNEKLFF; DNA: TGTGCCAGCACCTATAATGAAAAACTGTTTTTT